The clone carrying this TCR beta chain was seen only a few times. The antigen is undetermined. This table comes from immunoSEQ multiplex PCR, and its TCRdb copy is limited to in-frame clones, with some not included. This sample has approximately 100,000 clones, with over 90% found just once. The V gene end was trimmed by 5 bases and the J gene end by 9 bases; junction bases not matched to a gene: 8. Germline V gene lookup returns CDR1 SGHTA and CDR2 FQGNSA. The CDR3 covers 14 residues. This sample is part of a study of T cell responses to AZD1222 COVID-19 vaccine. Study-wide background: Pooling was applied to second doses at about 4 or about 12 weeks.

Study results and caveats: Repertoires were obtained only post-peak T cell response.

The V call is TRBV7-2, the J call TRBJ2-7; 12 bases are a match to TRBD2. The specimen comprised peripheral blood, sampled on day 0 of AZD1222 vaccination. The receptor comes from an adult in good health. The CDR3 bases are TGTGCCAGCAGCCCGACTAGCGGGAGCTCGGTGCAGTACTTC. Translating gives CASSPTSGSSVQYF. The complete variable domain, with remaining parts taken from reference TRBV7-2 and TRBJ2-7, reads GAGVSQSPSNKVTEKGKDVELRCDPISGHTALYWYRQSLGQGLEFLIYFQGNSAPDKSGLPSDRFSAERTGGSVSTLTIQRTQQEDSAVYLCASSPTSGSSVQYFGPGTRLTVT.